These T cell receptor beta chains were read from a single sample in a study of blood T cell repertoires in COVID-19. Generated by immunoSEQ multiplex PCR, the TCRdb table keeps only in-frame clones and is missing some. The data contain 200,000 to 250,000 clones, 83% of them singletons. The specimen sequenced was peripheral blood. The receptors here all came from a woman between 25 and 40 years old with COVID-19, enrolled during active disease. CDR3s leave out the opening cysteine and the closing phenylalanine or tryptophan. D genes are given only for firm matches.

v_gene: TRBV9; d_gene: TRBD2; len: 13; CDR3aa: ASTVEGGRINEQF
v_gene: TRBV6-5; d_gene: -; len: 13; CDR3aa: ASSSAGTPSYEQY
v_gene: TRBV10-3; d_gene: -; len: 18; CDR3aa: AISGVVVAEIGSGANVLT
v_gene: TRBV12-3/TRBV12-4; d_gene: TRBD2; len: 10; CDR3aa: ASTWGGETQY
v_gene: TRBV5-1; d_gene: TRBD1; len: 14; CDR3aa: ASSLGQGSSSYEQY
v_gene: TRBV11-2; d_gene: TRBD2; len: 17; CDR3aa: ASSLEAPRLAGRYYEQY
v_gene: TRBV7-9; d_gene: -; len: 12; CDR3aa: ASSLANGGYEQY
v_gene: TRBV6-4; d_gene: -; len: 11; CDR3aa: ASSTDFGNEQF
v_gene: TRBV30; d_gene: -; len: 11; CDR3aa: AAQGGGDQPQH
v_gene: TRBV6-6; d_gene: TRBD1; len: 12; CDR3aa: ASSFRDRASGYT
v_gene: TRBV2; d_gene: -; len: 12; CDR3aa: ASSGGQNLYGYT
v_gene: TRBV7-9; d_gene: -; len: 13; CDR3aa: ASSLAFREVETQY
v_gene: TRBV2; d_gene: -; len: 14; CDR3aa: ASPKELVQNVDTQY
v_gene: TRBV5-6; d_gene: TRBD1; len: 11; CDR3aa: ASSSGTDTEAF
v_gene: TRBV7-2; d_gene: TRBD2; len: 15; CDR3aa: ASSLGDPTGGLETQY
v_gene: TRBV7-3; d_gene: TRBD1; len: 15; CDR3aa: ASSLIGGDSGANVLT
v_gene: TRBV24-1; d_gene: TRBD2; len: 12; CDR3aa: AREAGGPPGELF
v_gene: TRBV4-2; d_gene: TRBD2; len: 15; CDR3aa: ASSQELAGGSYNEQF
v_gene: TRBV11-2; d_gene: -; len: 13; CDR3aa: ASSLAGHLQETQY
v_gene: TRBV7-6; d_gene: TRBD2; len: 14; CDR3aa: ASSSYSGISYNEQF
v_gene: TRBV30; d_gene: TRBD1; len: 14; CDR3aa: AWSVHGGDRAPEAF
v_gene: TRBV6-5; d_gene: -; len: 13; CDR3aa: ASSYVGGNQETQY
v_gene: TRBV3-1/TRBV3-2; d_gene: TRBD2; len: 16; CDR3aa: ASSHRVVAGGQTDTQY
v_gene: TRBV9; d_gene: TRBD2; len: 14; CDR3aa: ASSPSGTTNPYEQY
v_gene: TRBV5-3; d_gene: TRBD2; len: 14; CDR3aa: ARSPGTSGRADTQY
v_gene: TRBV6-5; d_gene: TRBD2; len: 13; CDR3aa: ASSRQRGGVNVLT
v_gene: TRBV6-2/TRBV6-3; d_gene: TRBD2; len: 15; CDR3aa: ASSSGLAGPLSYEQY
v_gene: TRBV30; d_gene: TRBD1; len: 12; CDR3aa: AWSRSAGGEKLF
v_gene: TRBV7-9; d_gene: -; len: 13; CDR3aa: ASSSDPGLRNTIY
v_gene: TRBV4-3; d_gene: -; len: 13; CDR3aa: ASSQAVTGWDEQY
v_gene: TRBV20-1; d_gene: TRBD1; len: 9; CDR3aa: RTGPNTEAF
v_gene: TRBV7-9; d_gene: -; len: 13; CDR3aa: ASSPGTGLNQPQH
v_gene: TRBV29-1; d_gene: -; len: 12; CDR3aa: SVAGRGSWGTQY
v_gene: TRBV7-2; d_gene: -; len: 11; CDR3aa: ASSQAVSYEQY
v_gene: TRBV6-1; d_gene: -; len: 13; CDR3aa: ASSEDGGTGYEQY
v_gene: TRBV14; d_gene: TRBD1; len: 13; CDR3aa: ASSPRDRTRRGYT
v_gene: TRBV5-8; d_gene: -; len: 14; CDR3aa: ASSLLPGGGGQPQH
v_gene: TRBV4-2; d_gene: -; len: 11; CDR3aa: ASSQLSLYGYT
v_gene: TRBV6-5; d_gene: TRBD1; len: 12; CDR3aa: ASSSDRGPYEQY
v_gene: TRBV2; d_gene: -; len: 14; CDR3aa: ASSENPGIANTEAF
v_gene: TRBV24-1; d_gene: TRBD1; len: 12; CDR3aa: ATSEGTGLDEQF
v_gene: TRBV5-1; d_gene: -; len: 12; CDR3aa: ASSGDSLAETQY
v_gene: TRBV9; d_gene: TRBD2; len: 12; CDR3aa: ASSVGGSLNEQY
v_gene: TRBV9; d_gene: -; len: 13; CDR3aa: ASSVGGKSNYGYT
v_gene: TRBV4-3; d_gene: TRBD1; len: 15; CDR3aa: ASSQAGQGANTEELF
v_gene: TRBV5-6; d_gene: TRBD2; len: 15; CDR3aa: ASSAAGAGGPYNEQF
v_gene: TRBV11-2; d_gene: -; len: 12; CDR3aa: ASRRRGGYNEQF
v_gene: TRBV7-2; d_gene: -; len: 12; CDR3aa: ASSLQGNTGELF
v_gene: TRBV6-6; d_gene: -; len: 12; CDR3aa: ASSYAEENQPQH
v_gene: TRBV7-3; d_gene: -; len: 12; CDR3aa: ASSLTGVDGTQY
v_gene: TRBV19; d_gene: TRBD1; len: 14; CDR3aa: ASSTRTGGWNTEAF
v_gene: TRBV4-1; d_gene: -; len: 11; CDR3aa: ASSRILEETQY
v_gene: TRBV7-9; d_gene: -; len: 11; CDR3aa: ASGPAVHTEAF
v_gene: TRBV12-5; d_gene: TRBD1; len: 12; CDR3aa: ASGLGQGPYGYT
v_gene: TRBV6-5; d_gene: -; len: 13; CDR3aa: ASSPITGPGETQY
v_gene: TRBV24-1; d_gene: -; len: 13; CDR3aa: ATSDSRFGPNEQF
v_gene: TRBV19; d_gene: -; len: 11; CDR3aa: ASSSDNNSPLH
v_gene: TRBV5-4; d_gene: -; len: 12; CDR3aa: ASSPGHLEDTIY